One and the same sample provided the 22 T cell receptor beta chains below, sequenced in a study of CD8 T cells in ankylosing spondylitis. TCRdb fed the 5' RACE reads into MiXCR, producing one record per CDR3 protein. The table lists 220,000 or so distinct CDR3 sequences, approximately 10% of them singletons. What was sequenced was blood, either unsorted or a sorted T cell fraction (not recorded which). These receptors all stem from a male donor with ankylosing spondylitis or in good health (not recorded which).

This clonotype was counted many times. This chain connects TRBV20-1 to TRBJ1-5; unclear D gene. The CDR3 totals 14 residues. Per the germline V gene, CDR1 is DFQATT and CDR2 is SNEGSKA (reference sequence). With 1 base removed from V and 0 bases from J, the gap between germline ends came to 7 bases. CDR3 nucleotides: TGCAGTGCTAGAGCACTTTATAGCAATCAGCCCCAGCATTTT. This translates into CSARALYSNQPQHF.

This clonotype has ten or more counts. The chain recombines TRBV20-1 with TRBJ2-3; no definite D call. Trimming took off 1 base at V and 2 bases at J, with 7 bases between the two ends. In germline, CDR1 is DFQATT, CDR2 SNEGSKA (reference sequence). There are 13 residues in the CDR3. DNA for the CDR3: TGCAGTGCTAGAGGGACGTCCACAGATACGCAGTATTTT. This gives the protein CSARGTSTDTQYF.

The rearrangement links TRBV20-1 to TRBJ2-2; D ambiguous. This CDR3 has 13 residues. Germline V gives CDR1 DFQATT, CDR2 SNEGSKA (reference sequence). V was shortened by 6 bases and J by 1 base, with 9 bases between the two germline ends. The CDR3 DNA follows: TGCAGTGCCCCCACACTGAACACCGGGGAGCTGTTTTTT. Protein sequence: CSAPTLNTGELFF.

This clonotype was seen repeatedly, ten times or more. V usage is TRBV3-1 and J usage is TRBJ2-7, with 9 bases aligning to TRBD1. This CDR3 region has 15 residues. With 1 base clipped from V and 0 bases from J, the junction kept 1 base outside the gene matches. In germline, CDR1 is LGHDT, CDR2 YNNKEL (reference sequence). CDR3 coding DNA: TGTGCCAGCAGCCAAGCGGGACAGGGCTCCTACGAGCAGTACTTC. Its translation is CASSQAGQGSYEQYF.

This clonotype has ten or more counts. V and J are TRBV5-1 and TRBJ2-2, with TRBD1 matching 9 bases. There are 16 residues in the CDR3. Trimming took 4 bases from V and 7 from J; bases not matched to a gene: 11. CDR1 is SGHRS, CDR2 YFSETQ, per germline. The CDR3 is CASSLQGARSNGELFF. CDR3 DNA sequence: TGCGCCAGCAGCCTACAGGGGGCGAGGTCCAACGGGGAGCTGTTTTTT.

This clonotype was found a few times. The rearrangement links TRBV28 to TRBJ1-6, with TRBD1 matching 7 bases. V trimming: 3 bases; J trimming: 9 bases; junction bases outside the gene matches: 8. Germline CDR1 is MDHEN and CDR2 is SYDVKM. The CDR3 length is 15 residues. The CDR3 here is CASSFPGTDISPLHF. CDR3 bases: TGTGCCAGCAGTTTTCCCGGGACAGATATTTCACCCCTCCACTTT.

This clonotype was observed at least ten times. The chain uses TRBV6-1 and TRBJ1-5, with TRBD1 as a possible D gene (5 bases). Germline V gene sequence: CDR1 MNHNS, CDR2 SASEGT. V lost 5 bases to trimming and J lost 3 bases, with 14 bases between them. The CDR3 has 15 residues. CDR3 in DNA: TGTGCCAGCAGTCCCTCTGGGACGTACAATCAGCCCCAGCATTTT. Translated: CASSPSGTYNQPQHF.

The V call is TRBV29-1, the J call TRBJ2-5; TRBD1 matches 8 bases. The CDR3 has 15 amino acids. The ends lost 1 base at V and 5 bases at J; junction bases unmatched: 9. Germline loops: CDR1 SQVTM, CDR2 ANQGSEA. CDR3 nucleotides: TGCAGCGTTGAAGCGTATCAGGGGGCTAGGGAGACCCAGTACTTC. It codes for CSVEAYQGARETQYF.

The sample holds many counts of this clonotype. This chain joins TRBV5-1 and TRBJ1-1; the D gene is possibly TRBD1 (6 bases). Germline V CDR1 and CDR2: SGHRS, YFSETQ. The V and J ends lost 4 bases and 0 bases respectively, with 28 bases between them. The CDR3 is 20 amino acids. The DNA of the CDR3 is TGCGCCAGCAGCCTCCAATCAGGGGCCGCTGGGTCCATAATGAACACTGAAGCTTTCTTT. It is translated as CASSLQSGAAGSIMNTEAFF.

The chain joins TRBV29-1 to TRBJ1-2; 11 nucleotides line up with TRBD1. Per the germline V gene, CDR1 is SQVTM and CDR2 is ANQGSEA. With 3 bases clipped from V and 5 bases from J, the junction kept 5 bases outside the gene matches. The CDR3 is made up of 14 amino acids. CDR3 DNA sequence: TGCAGCGTTGAGCGGACAGGGGGCGGGTATGGCTACACCTTC. Residues: CSVERTGGGYGYTF.

This clonotype appeared many times. This chain connects TRBV6-1 to TRBJ2-7; D perhaps matches TRBD1 (5 bases). The CDR3 has 14 residues. Trimming shortened V by 0 bases and J by 7 bases, and 13 bases separated the two germline ends. CDR1 is MNHNS, CDR2 SASEGT, per germline. The CDR3 DNA is TGTGCCAGCAGTGAAGCAGGGCAGGGCGCAGAGCAGTACTTC. Protein: CASSEAGQGAEQYF.

This clonotype has at least ten counts. The chain recombines TRBV12-3 or TRBV12-4 with TRBJ2-3, with 9 bases identical to TRBD1. The CDR3 contains 18 residues. The trim removed 5 bases at V and 2 bases at J, leaving 14 bases unmatched. The CDR3 DNA reads TGTGCCAGCAGTCCAGCCGGGACAGGGTTCGCTGCCACAGATACGCAGTATTTT. This translates into CASSPAGTGFAATDTQYF.

The J gene is TRBJ2-2, the V gene TRBV6-2 or TRBV6-3, with 9 bases fitting TRBD2. Trimming removed 3 bases from V and 5 bases from J; junction bases left unmatched: 10. CDR1 MNHEY and CDR2 SVGEGT come from the germline V gene. This CDR3 is built from 17 residues. CDR3 sequence: CASSYGGGALRTGELFF. The CDR3 nucleotides read TGTGCCAGCAGTTATGGCGGGGGGGCCTTAAGAACCGGGGAGCTGTTTTTT.

In its sample, this clonotype was seen a few times. V and J are TRBV20-1 and TRBJ2-5, with 11 bases aligning to TRBD2. Germline CDR1 is DFQATT and CDR2 is SNEGSKA (reference sequence). Losses at the gene ends were 6 bases for V and 2 bases for J; bases not matched to a gene: 14. The CDR3 runs 17 residues. In DNA, the CDR3 is TGCAGTGCAGGGGGGGGGACTAGCGGTGAGACGCAAGAGACCCAGTACTTC. This codes for CSAGGGTSGETQETQYF.

This clonotype has a handful of counts. The CDR3 DNA reads TGCAGCGTTGATCCCGGACAGGGGGGCCAGCAGTACTTC. This sequence encodes CSVDPGQGGQQYF. The chain recombines TRBV29-1 with TRBJ2-7, with 10 bases identical to TRBD1. There are 13 residues in the CDR3. J was trimmed by 8 bases and V by 3 bases; bases with no gene match: 7. The germline V gene has CDR1 SQVTM and CDR2 ANQGSEA.

About this clonotype: Being one base from a much bigger clone, this may be a read error. The chain carries TRBV12-3 or TRBV12-4 and TRBJ1-2; D is perhaps TRBD1 (5 bases). CDR3 length: 13 residues. CDR3 coding DNA: TGTGCCAGCAGTCCCAGGGACTTCTATGGCGACACCTTC. It yields the protein CASSPRDFYGDTF.

The chain carries TRBV9 and TRBJ2-7, with 8 bases that match TRBD1. CDR1 and CDR2 (germline): SGDLS, YYNGEE. This CDR3 is 14 amino acids long. V lost 0 bases, J lost 8 bases, and 7 bases stayed unmatched. CDR3 DNA sequence: TGTGCCAGCAGCGTAGCTGGACAGGGCGGGAAGCAGTACTTC. This sequence encodes CASSVAGQGGKQYF.

For this clonotype: This may be a read error, as it is one base from a much larger clone. The chain carries TRBV11-3 and TRBJ2-3; D may be TRBD2 (5 bases). Germline-derived CDR1 and CDR2 are SGHNT and YENEEA. V dropped 5 bases and J dropped 9 bases, with 21 bases sitting between them. This CDR3 is 15 amino acids long. This CDR3 is CASSPSSSGLRTQYF. The CDR3 DNA sequence: TGTGCCAGCAGCCCGAGCTCGTCTGGACTGCGAACGCAGTATTTT.

This clonotype was observed at least ten times. This chain connects TRBV5-1 to TRBJ2-3; 9 nucleotides agree with TRBD1. From germline, CDR1 is SGHRS and CDR2 YFSETQ. The CDR3 has 14 amino acids. The V and J ends lost 0 bases and 4 bases, in that order; junction bases with no gene match: 0. The CDR3 sequence is CASSLGTGADTQYF. CDR3 nucleotides: TGCGCCAGCAGCTTGGGGACAGGGGCAGATACGCAGTATTTT.

This clonotype appeared many times. The V and J genes are TRBV7-3 and TRBJ2-5; the match to TRBD2 covers 9 bases. CDR1 and CDR2 (germline): SGHTA, FQGTGA. With V trimmed by 4 bases and J by 4 bases, 4 bases remained unmatched. The CDR3 contains 14 residues. This CDR3 is CASSWGLAGETQYF. The DNA for the CDR3 is TGTGCCAGCAGCTGGGGACTAGCAGGAGAGACCCAGTACTTC.

This clonotype was picked up a small number of times. The V and J genes are TRBV18 and TRBJ2-1, with 8 positions matching TRBD2. The V gene end was trimmed by 2 bases and the J gene end by 3 bases; junction bases not matched to a gene: 6. The CDR3 sequence is 16 residues long. From germline, CDR1 is KGHSH and CDR2 LQKENI. The CDR3 spells CASSPISSGVYNEQFF. The CDR3 nucleotides are TGTGCCAGCTCACCAATTAGTAGCGGGGTCTACAATGAGCAGTTCTTC.

This clonotype has at least ten counts. The V call is TRBV7-9, the J call TRBJ2-5; D possibly corresponds to TRBD1 (6 bases). The CDR3 runs 16 residues. From germline, CDR1 is SEHNR and CDR2 FQNEAQ (reference sequence). V was pared by 5 bases and J by 0 bases, with 16 bases between. As DNA, the CDR3 is TGTGCCAGCAGCCTCCTTCCCGGGACAAACCAAGAGACCCAGTACTTC. Translation gives CASSLLPGTNQETQYF.